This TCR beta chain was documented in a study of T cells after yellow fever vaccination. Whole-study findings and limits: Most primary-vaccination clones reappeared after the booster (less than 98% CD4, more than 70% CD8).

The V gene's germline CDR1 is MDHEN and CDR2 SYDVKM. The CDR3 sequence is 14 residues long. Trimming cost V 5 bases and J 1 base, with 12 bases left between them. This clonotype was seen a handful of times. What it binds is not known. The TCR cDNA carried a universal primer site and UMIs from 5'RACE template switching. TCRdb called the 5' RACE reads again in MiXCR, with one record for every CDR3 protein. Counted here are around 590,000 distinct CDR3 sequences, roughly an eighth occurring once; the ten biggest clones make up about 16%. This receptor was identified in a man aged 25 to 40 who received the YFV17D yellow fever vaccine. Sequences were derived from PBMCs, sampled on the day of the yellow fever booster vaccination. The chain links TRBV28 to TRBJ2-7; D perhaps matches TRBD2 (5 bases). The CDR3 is CASSLIGVSYEQYF. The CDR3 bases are TGTGCCAGCAGTCTAATCGGGGTTTCCTACGAGCAGTACTTC.